This paragraph covers one TCR beta chain sequence. The antigen remains unidentified. These data originate in a study of Ad26.COV2.S vaccination and SARS-CoV-2 variants. Study details: Vaccine-arm donor from the placebo-controlled COV1001 Ad26.COV2.S trial. General study findings and limits: Vaccinated individuals (as opposed to placebo recipients) had higher spike-specific TCR breadth.

Data came from immunoSEQ multiplex PCR; TCRdb stores just in-frame clones and leaves some out. The sample yields some 250,000 clones, around 89% seen once. Germline trimming cut 5 bases from V and 3 bases from J; bases unmatched to any gene: 7. The V gene's germline CDR1 is ENHRY and CDR2 SYGVKD. This CDR3 has 15 residues. Treatment specified: some 20 received Ad26.COV2.S at low or high dose, single or two shots; several received placebo; per-sample allocation not given. Collection of the samples took place on day 63 after the first injection of vaccine or placebo. The individual, an adult aged 18-55 years, was a donor in Boston. Wuhan-strain SARS-CoV-2 spike was expressed by the Ad26 vector that made up the vaccine.

The chain links TRBV10-3 to TRBJ1-2; TRBD1 matches at 9 bases. The receptor comes from a person aged 18-60 years who received the Ad26.COV2.S COVID-19 vaccine or a placebo. Source: peripheral blood, taken in a trial of Ad26.COV2.S vaccine versus placebo. CDR3: CAISSGTGIYYGYTF. CDR3 DNA: TGTGCCATCAGTTCCGGGACAGGGATATACTATGGCTACACCTTC.